The next 13 T cell receptor beta chains were all read from a single sample in a study of T-cell reconstitution after alpha-beta-depleted transplantation in children. Molecular barcoding with unique molecular identifiers was used for the TCRbeta library. MiXCR was run by TCRdb on the PCR reads, yielding one entry per CDR3 protein. This table holds over 450,000 distinct CDR3 sequences, over 9.5% found once. This specimen was PBMCs, taken before TCRalphabeta/CD19-depleted stem cell transplant. Receptor source: a child under 10 years old with inherited bone marrow failure, due to receive a stem cell transplant.

In this sample, this clonotype turned up many times. This chain joins TRBV10-2 and TRBJ2-3; TRBD2 aligns across 8 bases. The junction had 4 bases not matched to a gene; V was cut back by 2 bases and J by 0 bases. Germline CDR1 and CDR2: WSHSY and SAAADI. CDR3 length: 16 residues. CDR3 sequence reads: CASSERSGGSTDTQYF. The DNA for the CDR3 is TGCGCCAGCAGTGAGAGGTCGGGGGGGAGCACAGATACGCAGTATTTT.

This clonotype was picked up many times. The V gene is TRBV24-1, the J gene TRBJ1-1; no reliable D call. Germline V lookup: CDR1 KGHDR, CDR2 SFDVKD. Trimming pared 3 bases from V and 4 bases from J, leaving 11 bases between. The CDR3 contains 14 residues. CDR3 loop: CATSDRREGTEAFF. The CDR3 bases are TGTGCCACCAGTGATCGAAGGGAGGGCACTGAAGCTTTCTTT.

This clonotype came up many times. The V call is TRBV5-5, the J call TRBJ2-1, with D possibly TRBD1 on 5 matching bases. The CDR3 spans 13 residues. Trimming shortened V by 0 bases and J by 7 bases, and 8 bases separated the two germline ends. The germline V gene has CDR1 SGHKS and CDR2 YYEKEE (reference sequence). The CDR3 protein is CASSLDRNNEQFF. The DNA for the CDR3 is TGTGCCAGCAGCTTGGACAGGAATAATGAGCAGTTCTTC.

Comment on this clonotype: A single base separates this from a much larger clone, so it may be a read error. This chain connects TRBV5-1 to TRBJ2-7, with D perhaps TRBD2 (6 bases). Deletions cut 3 bases from V and 5 bases from J, with 15 bases between. This CDR3 comprises 14 residues. Germline CDR1 SGHRS, CDR2 YFSETQ. The CDR3 DNA follows: TGCGCCAGCAGCTGGAAGGGAGGTGACGACGAGCAGTACTTC. It codes for CASSWKGGDDEQYF.

This clonotype has a count of ten or more. The V and J genes are TRBV10-2 and TRBJ2-1; TRBD2 might be the D (5 bases). V was pared by 1 base and J by 3 bases, with 10 bases between. Germline V gives CDR1 WSHSY, CDR2 SAAADI. This CDR3 is built from 15 residues. CDR3 residues: CASSEYGELYNEQFF. CDR3 in DNA: TGCGCCAGCAGTGAGTACGGGGAACTCTACAATGAGCAGTTCTTC.

V and J are TRBV7-2 and TRBJ2-1, with TRBD2 as a possible D gene (6 bases). Germline assignment: CDR1 SGHTA and CDR2 FQGNSA. V dropped 4 bases and J dropped 9 bases, with 16 bases sitting between them. The CDR3 runs to 14 residues. The CDR3: CASSYTWGGIEQFF. The CDR3 DNA reads TGTGCCAGCAGCTACACCTGGGGCGGGATTGAGCAGTTCTTC.

There are many counts of this clonotype. The rearrangement uses TRBV28 and TRBJ2-7, with TRBD2 matching over 7 bases. The J segment lost 5 bases and the V segment lost 7 bases, leaving 2 bases of the junction unmatched. CDR1 and CDR2 from the germline V gene are MDHEN and SYDVKM. There are 11 residues in the CDR3. The CDR3 bases are TGTGCCAGCACGGGGGGTGACGAGCAGTACTTC. Translating it yields CASTGGDEQYF.

This clonotype was detected many times. The V gene is TRBV28, the J gene TRBJ2-5; 9 bases map to TRBD2. The CDR3 spans 15 residues. V lost 1 base, J lost 5 bases, and 5 bases stayed unmatched. Looked up from germline, CDR1 is MDHEN and CDR2 is SYDVKM. The CDR3 DNA follows: TGTGCCAGCAGTTTATTTGCGGGAGGGATCGAGACCCAGTACTTC. This sequence encodes CASSLFAGGIETQYF. Full variable domain (remainder filled in from reference TRBV28 and TRBJ2-5): DVKVTQSSRYLVKRTGEKVFLECVQDMDHENMFWYRQDPGLGLRLIYFSYDVKMKEKGDIPEGYSVSREKKERFSLILESASTNQTSMYLCASSLFAGGIETQYFGPGTRLLVL.

This clonotype was counted many times. The J gene is TRBJ2-5, the V gene TRBV4-2, with D tentatively TRBD2 (6 bases). V was clipped by 1 base and J by 5 bases, with 11 bases between them. Germline V lookup: CDR1 LGHNA, CDR2 YNFKEQ. The length of the CDR3 is 14 residues. The CDR3 reads CASSQVGDSETQYF. The CDR3 DNA is TGTGCCAGCAGCCAAGTGGGGGACTCTGAGACCCAGTACTTC.

The chain is built from TRBV2 and TRBJ1-5; the D gene is possibly TRBD1 (5 bases). Germline V gene sequence: CDR1 SNHLY, CDR2 FYNNEI. The CDR3 covers 19 residues. V lost 11 bases and J lost 0, with 29 bases in between. The CDR3 DNA is TGTGCCTTCTGTTTACAGCGCGGGCCGACAGTTTTTAGCAATCAGCCCCAGCATTTT. Translated: CAFCLQRGPTVFSNQPQHF.

This clonotype was seen repeatedly, ten times or more. The J gene is TRBJ2-5, the V gene TRBV11-2; D gene uncertain. Trimming left V 2 bases short and J 1 base short, with 11 bases between. Germline V gene sequence: CDR1 SGHAT, CDR2 FQNNGV. This CDR3 is 15 amino acids long. The CDR3 spells CASSLWKETQETQYF. CDR3 coding DNA: TGTGCCAGCAGCTTATGGAAAGAGACCCAAGAGACCCAGTACTTC.

This clonotype was seen many times. The gene calls are TRBV7-2 and TRBJ1-1, with 7 bases matching TRBD1. Germline CDR1 reads SGHTA; CDR2 reads FQGNSA. With V trimmed by 4 bases and J by 8 bases, 4 bases remained unmatched. The CDR3 totals 12 residues. CDR3 in amino acids: CASSWAGGEAFF. In nucleotides, the CDR3 is TGTGCCAGCAGCTGGGCAGGGGGAGAAGCTTTCTTT.

Only a few counts were recorded for this clonotype. V and J are TRBV20-1 and TRBJ2-1, with TRBD1 matching over 7 bases. Germline V gene sequence: CDR1 DFQATT, CDR2 SNEGSKA (reference sequence). The CDR3 is 15 amino acids. The V gene end was trimmed by 5 bases and the J gene end by 5 bases; junction bases not matched to a gene: 12. The CDR3 here is CSALPKPDRDNEQFF. CDR3 nucleotide sequence: TGCAGTGCTCTACCGAAACCCGACAGGGACAATGAGCAGTTCTTC.